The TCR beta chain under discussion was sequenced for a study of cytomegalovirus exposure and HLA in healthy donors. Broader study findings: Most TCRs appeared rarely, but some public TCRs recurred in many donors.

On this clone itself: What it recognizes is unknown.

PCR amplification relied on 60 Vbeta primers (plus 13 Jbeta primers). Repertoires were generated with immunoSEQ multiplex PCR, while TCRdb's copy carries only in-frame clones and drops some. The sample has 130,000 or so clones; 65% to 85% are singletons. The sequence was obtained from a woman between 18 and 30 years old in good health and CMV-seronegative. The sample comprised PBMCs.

The chain's CDR3 is CSVDEADTQYF. The CDR3 coding sequence is TGCAGCGTTGATGAGGCAGATACGCAGTATTTT. This chain joins TRBV29-1 and TRBJ2-3, with D hard to call. CDR1 and CDR2 from the germline V gene are SQVTM and ANQGSEA. This CDR3 has 11 amino acids. Trimming took 3 bases from V and 4 from J, leaving 5 bases between them.